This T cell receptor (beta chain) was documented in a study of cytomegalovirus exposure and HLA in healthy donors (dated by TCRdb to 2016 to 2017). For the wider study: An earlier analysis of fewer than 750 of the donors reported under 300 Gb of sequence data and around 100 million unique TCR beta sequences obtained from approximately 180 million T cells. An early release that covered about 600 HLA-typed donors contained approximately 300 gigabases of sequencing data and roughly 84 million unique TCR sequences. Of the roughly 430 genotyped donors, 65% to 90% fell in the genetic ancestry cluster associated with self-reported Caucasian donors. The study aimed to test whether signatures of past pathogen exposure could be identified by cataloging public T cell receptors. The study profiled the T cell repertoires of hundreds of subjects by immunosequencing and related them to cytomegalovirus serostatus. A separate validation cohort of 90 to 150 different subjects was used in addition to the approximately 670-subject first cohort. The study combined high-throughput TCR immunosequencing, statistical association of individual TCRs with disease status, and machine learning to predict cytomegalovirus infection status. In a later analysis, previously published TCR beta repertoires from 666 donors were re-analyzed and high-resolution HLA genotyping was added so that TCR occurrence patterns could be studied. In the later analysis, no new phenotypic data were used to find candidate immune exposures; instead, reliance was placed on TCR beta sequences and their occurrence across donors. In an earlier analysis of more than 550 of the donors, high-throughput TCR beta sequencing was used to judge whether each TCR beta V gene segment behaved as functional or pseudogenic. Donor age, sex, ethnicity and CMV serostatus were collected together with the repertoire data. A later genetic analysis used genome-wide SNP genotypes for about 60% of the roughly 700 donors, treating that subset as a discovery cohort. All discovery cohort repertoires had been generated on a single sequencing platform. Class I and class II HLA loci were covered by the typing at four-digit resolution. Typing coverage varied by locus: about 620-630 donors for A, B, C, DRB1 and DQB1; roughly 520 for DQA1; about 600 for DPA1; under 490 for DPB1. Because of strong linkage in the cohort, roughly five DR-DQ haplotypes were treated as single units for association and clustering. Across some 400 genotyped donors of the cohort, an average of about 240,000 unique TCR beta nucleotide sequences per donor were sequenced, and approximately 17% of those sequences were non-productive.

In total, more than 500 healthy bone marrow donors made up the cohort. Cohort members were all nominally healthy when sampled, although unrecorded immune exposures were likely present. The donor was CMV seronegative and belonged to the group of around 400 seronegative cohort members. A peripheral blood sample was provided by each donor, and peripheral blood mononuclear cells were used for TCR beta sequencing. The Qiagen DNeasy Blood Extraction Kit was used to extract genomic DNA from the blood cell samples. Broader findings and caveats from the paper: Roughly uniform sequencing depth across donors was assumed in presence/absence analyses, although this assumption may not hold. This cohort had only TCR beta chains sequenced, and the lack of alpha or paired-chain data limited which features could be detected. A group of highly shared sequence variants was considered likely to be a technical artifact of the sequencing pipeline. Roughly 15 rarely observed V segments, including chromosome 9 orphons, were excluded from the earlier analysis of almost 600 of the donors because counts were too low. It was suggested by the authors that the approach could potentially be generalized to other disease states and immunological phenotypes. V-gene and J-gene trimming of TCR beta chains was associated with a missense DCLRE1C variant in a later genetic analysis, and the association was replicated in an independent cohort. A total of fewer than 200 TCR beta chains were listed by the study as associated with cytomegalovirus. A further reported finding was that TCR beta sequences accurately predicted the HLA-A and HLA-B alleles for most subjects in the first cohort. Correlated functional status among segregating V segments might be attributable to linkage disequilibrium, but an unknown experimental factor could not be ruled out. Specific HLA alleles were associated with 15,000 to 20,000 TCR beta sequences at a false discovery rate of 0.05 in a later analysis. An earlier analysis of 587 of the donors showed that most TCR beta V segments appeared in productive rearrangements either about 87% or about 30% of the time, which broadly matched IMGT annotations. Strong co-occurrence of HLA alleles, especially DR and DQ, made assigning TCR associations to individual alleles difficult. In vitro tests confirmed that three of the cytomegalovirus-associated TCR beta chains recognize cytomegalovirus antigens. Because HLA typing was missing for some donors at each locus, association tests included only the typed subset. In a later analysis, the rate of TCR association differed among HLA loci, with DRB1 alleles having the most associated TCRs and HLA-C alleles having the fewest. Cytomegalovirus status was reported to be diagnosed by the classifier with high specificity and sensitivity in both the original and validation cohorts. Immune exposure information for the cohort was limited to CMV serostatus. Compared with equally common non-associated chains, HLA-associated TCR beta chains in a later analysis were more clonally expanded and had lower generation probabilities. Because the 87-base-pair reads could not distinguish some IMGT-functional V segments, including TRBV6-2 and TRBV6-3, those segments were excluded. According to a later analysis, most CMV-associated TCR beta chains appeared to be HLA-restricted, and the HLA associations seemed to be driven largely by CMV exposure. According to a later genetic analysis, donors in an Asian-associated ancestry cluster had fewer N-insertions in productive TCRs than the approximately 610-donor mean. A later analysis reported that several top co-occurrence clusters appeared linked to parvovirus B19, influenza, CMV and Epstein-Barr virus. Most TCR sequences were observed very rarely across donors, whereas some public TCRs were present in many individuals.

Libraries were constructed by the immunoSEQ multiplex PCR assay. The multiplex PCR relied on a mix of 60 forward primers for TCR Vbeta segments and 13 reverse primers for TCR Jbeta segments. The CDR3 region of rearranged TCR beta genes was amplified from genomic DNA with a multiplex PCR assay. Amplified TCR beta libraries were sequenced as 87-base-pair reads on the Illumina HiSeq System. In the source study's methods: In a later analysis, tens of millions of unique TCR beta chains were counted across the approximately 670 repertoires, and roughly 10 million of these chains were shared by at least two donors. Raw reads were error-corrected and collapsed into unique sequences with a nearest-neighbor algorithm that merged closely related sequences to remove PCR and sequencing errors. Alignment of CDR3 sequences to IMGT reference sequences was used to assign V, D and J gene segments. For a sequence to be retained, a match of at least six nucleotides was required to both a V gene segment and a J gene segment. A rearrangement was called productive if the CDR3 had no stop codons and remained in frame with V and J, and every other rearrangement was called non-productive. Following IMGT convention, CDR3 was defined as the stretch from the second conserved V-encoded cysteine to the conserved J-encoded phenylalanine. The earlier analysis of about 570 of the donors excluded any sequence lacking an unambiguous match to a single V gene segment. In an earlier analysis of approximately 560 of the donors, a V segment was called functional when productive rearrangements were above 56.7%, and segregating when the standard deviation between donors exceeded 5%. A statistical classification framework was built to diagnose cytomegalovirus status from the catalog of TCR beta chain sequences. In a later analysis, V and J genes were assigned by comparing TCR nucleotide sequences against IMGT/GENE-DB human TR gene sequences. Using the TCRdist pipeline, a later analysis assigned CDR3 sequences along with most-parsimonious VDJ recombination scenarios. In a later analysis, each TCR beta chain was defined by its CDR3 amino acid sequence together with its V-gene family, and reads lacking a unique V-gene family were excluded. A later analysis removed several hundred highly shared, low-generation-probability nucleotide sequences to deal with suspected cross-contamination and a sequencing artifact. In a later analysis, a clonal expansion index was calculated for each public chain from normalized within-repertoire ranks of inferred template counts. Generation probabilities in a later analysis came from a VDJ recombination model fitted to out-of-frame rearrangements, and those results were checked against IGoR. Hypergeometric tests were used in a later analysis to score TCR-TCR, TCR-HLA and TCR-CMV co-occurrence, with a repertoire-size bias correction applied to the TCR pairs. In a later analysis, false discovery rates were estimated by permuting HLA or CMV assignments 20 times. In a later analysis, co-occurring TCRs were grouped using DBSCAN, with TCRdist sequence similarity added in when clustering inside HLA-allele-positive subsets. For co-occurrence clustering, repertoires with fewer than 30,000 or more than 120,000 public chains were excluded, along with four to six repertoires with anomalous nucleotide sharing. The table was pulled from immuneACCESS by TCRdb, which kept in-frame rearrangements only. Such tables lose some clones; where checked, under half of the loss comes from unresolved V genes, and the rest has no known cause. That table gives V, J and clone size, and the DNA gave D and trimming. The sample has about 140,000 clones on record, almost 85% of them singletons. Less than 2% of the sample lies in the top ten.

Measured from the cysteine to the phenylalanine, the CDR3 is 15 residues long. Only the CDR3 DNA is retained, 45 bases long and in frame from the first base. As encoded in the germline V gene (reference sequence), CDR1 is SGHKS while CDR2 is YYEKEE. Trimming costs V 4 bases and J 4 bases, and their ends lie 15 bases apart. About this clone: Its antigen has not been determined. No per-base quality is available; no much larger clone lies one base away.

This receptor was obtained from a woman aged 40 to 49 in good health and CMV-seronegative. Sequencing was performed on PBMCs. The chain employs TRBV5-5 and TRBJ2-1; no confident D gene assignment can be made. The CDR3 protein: CASSQSFNTYNEQFF. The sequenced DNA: TGTGCCAGCAGCCAAAGTTTTAACACATACAATGAGCAGTTCTTC.